The 13 T cell receptor beta chains listed next were all sequenced from one sample in a study of cytomegalovirus exposure and HLA in healthy donors. PCR used 60 Vbeta primers and 13 Jbeta primers. Some clones are missing from TCRdb's copy, which holds only in-frame ones; the method was immunoSEQ multiplex PCR. The table shows about 180,000 clones, with around 82% occurring only once. The sample consisted of PBMCs. These receptors were collected from a man in his forties in good health and CMV-seronegative.

The chain has TRBV4-3 and TRBJ2-1, with 9 bases matching TRBD2. The V segment lost 0 bases and the J segment 4 bases; nucleotides outside the gene matches: 7. Germline lookup yields CDR1 LGHNA and CDR2 YSLEER. This CDR3 spans 17 amino acids. The CDR3 protein is CASSQDNWAGGYNEQFF. The CDR3 DNA sequence: TGCGCCAGCAGCCAAGACAATTGGGCGGGGGGGTACAATGAGCAGTTCTTC.

The chain recombines TRBV4-3 with TRBJ1-1; D is possibly TRBD1 (5 bases). This CDR3 has 15 amino acids. Germline V gives CDR1 LGHNA, CDR2 YSLEER. Trimming pared 0 bases from V and 4 bases from J, leaving 12 bases between. CDR3: CASSQDHLGGTEAFF. DNA of the CDR3: TGCGCCAGCAGCCAAGATCATCTGGGGGGCACTGAAGCTTTCTTT.

This clone was detected once. This chain connects TRBV27 to TRBJ2-7; the match to TRBD1 covers 10 bases. There are 16 residues in the CDR3. The germline CDR1 and CDR2 sequences are MNHEY and SMNVEV (reference sequence). V shed 6 bases and J 5 bases; nucleotides not matched to a gene: 13. This CDR3 reads CASSRDRGAAGHEQYF. The CDR3 nucleotides read TGTGCCAGCAGCCGGGACAGGGGCGCCGCCGGCCACGAGCAGTACTTC.

The chain combines TRBV13 with TRBJ1-2; 7 bases line up with TRBD1. V gave up 7 bases and J gave up 3 bases; unmatched junction bases: 8. The CDR3 runs to 14 residues. The V gene's germline CDR1 is PRHDT and CDR2 FYEKMQ (reference sequence). This CDR3 is CASTLTGKHYGYTF. The CDR3 bases are TGTGCCAGCACCCTGACAGGGAAACACTATGGCTACACCTTC.

Of note for this clone: One end of the junction is discordant with germline, which a read error may explain. The gene calls are TRBV7-9 and TRBJ1-1; the D is unclear. CDR1 is SEHNR, CDR2 FQNEAQ, per germline (reference sequence). The CDR3 runs 15 residues. The CDR3 region has the DNA TGTTCCAGCAGCCGAGGGATAGGCTTGAACACTGAAGCTTTCTTT. Translated, it gives CSSSRGIGLNTEAFF.

The chain recombines TRBV25-1 with TRBJ2-7; TRBD2 might be the D (7 bases). Germline V CDR1 and CDR2: MGHDK, SYGVNS. The CDR3 runs 17 residues. The V and J ends lost 6 bases and 2 bases respectively, with 23 bases between them. This CDR3 reads CASSHQRGGDNTYEQYF. Here the CDR3 DNA reads TGTGCCAGCAGCCACCAGAGGGGGGGGGACAACACCTACGAGCAGTACTTC.

This chain connects TRBV18 to TRBJ2-2; 9 nucleotides match TRBD1. Losses at the gene ends were 8 bases for V and 1 base for J; bases not matched to a gene: 5. The CDR3 totals 15 residues. CDR1 is KGHSH, CDR2 LQKENI, per germline. The CDR3 sequence: CASTQGAQNTGELFF. CDR3 nucleotides: TGTGCCAGCACACAGGGGGCACAGAACACCGGGGAGCTGTTTTTT.

This chain links TRBV19 with TRBJ1-5; no reliable D call. The CDR3 contains 15 residues. V lost 5 bases and J 0 bases, leaving 11 bases between the germline ends. Germline V CDR1 and CDR2: LNHDA, SQIVND (reference sequence). CDR3: CASSLGVDSNQPQHF. In nucleotides, the CDR3 is TGTGCCAGTAGTCTTGGAGTTGATAGCAATCAGCCCCAGCATTTT.

The rearrangement joins TRBV6-1 to TRBJ1-2; the match to TRBD1 covers 7 bases. Germline V gives CDR1 MNHNS, CDR2 SASEGT. The CDR3 runs 16 residues. Losses at the gene ends were 0 bases for V and 5 bases for J; bases not matched to a gene: 9. CDR3 protein: CASSEATGKNNYGYTF. The DNA for the CDR3 is TGTGCCAGCAGTGAAGCGACAGGGAAAAACAATTATGGCTACACCTTC.

This clone appeared a few times. V and J are TRBV7-9 and TRBJ2-1; 10 nucleotides match TRBD1. This CDR3 is built from 14 residues. The germline V gene has CDR1 SEHNR and CDR2 FQNEAQ (reference sequence). With V trimmed by 6 bases and J by 8 bases, 7 bases remained unmatched. CDR3 amino acids: CASRFGTGAHEQFF. DNA of the CDR3: TGTGCCAGCAGGTTCGGGACAGGGGCCCATGAGCAGTTCTTC.

The V and J genes are TRBV7-2 and TRBJ2-3; TRBD2 matches at 13 bases. J was trimmed by 0 bases and V by 2 bases; bases with no gene match: 5. The CDR3 contains 18 residues. The germline CDR1 and CDR2 sequences are SGHTA and FQGNSA. The chain's CDR3 is CASSLRRTSGGSTDTQYF. CDR3 DNA sequence: TGTGCCAGCAGCTTAAGGAGGACTAGCGGGGGTAGCACAGATACGCAGTATTTT.

The chain has TRBV4-3 and TRBJ2-7, with a possible D match to TRBD1 (6 bases). Germline V gene data show CDR1 as LGHNA and CDR2 as YSLEER. Trimming removed 0 bases at V and 2 bases at J, with 11 bases between. This CDR3 contains 15 residues. The CDR3 sequence is CASSQDWDMTYEQYF. CDR3 bases: TGCGCCAGCAGCCAAGACTGGGACATGACCTACGAGCAGTACTTC.

This chain uses TRBV4-1 with TRBJ2-7; D possibly corresponds to TRBD1 (5 bases). The germline V gene has CDR1 MGHRA and CDR2 YSYEKL. V shed 0 bases and J shed 8 bases, with 17 bases lying between them. This CDR3 contains 15 residues. Here the CDR3 reads CASSQESQGRYKQYF. CDR3 in DNA: TGCGCCAGCAGCCAAGAAAGCCAGGGAAGGTACAAGCAGTACTTC.